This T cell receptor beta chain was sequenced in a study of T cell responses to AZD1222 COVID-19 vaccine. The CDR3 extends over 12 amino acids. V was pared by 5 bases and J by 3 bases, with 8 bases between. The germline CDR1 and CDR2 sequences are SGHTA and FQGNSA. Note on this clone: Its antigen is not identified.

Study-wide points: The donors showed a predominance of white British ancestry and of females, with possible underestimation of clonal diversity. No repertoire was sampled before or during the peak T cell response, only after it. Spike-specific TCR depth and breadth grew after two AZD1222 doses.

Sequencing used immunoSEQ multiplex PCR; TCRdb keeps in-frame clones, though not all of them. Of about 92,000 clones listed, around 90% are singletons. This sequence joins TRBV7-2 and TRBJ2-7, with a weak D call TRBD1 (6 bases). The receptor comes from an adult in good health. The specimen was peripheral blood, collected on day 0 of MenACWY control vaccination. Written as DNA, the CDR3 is TGTGCCAGCAGCCCGACAGGCTACGAGCAGTACTTC. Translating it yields CASSPTGYEQYF.